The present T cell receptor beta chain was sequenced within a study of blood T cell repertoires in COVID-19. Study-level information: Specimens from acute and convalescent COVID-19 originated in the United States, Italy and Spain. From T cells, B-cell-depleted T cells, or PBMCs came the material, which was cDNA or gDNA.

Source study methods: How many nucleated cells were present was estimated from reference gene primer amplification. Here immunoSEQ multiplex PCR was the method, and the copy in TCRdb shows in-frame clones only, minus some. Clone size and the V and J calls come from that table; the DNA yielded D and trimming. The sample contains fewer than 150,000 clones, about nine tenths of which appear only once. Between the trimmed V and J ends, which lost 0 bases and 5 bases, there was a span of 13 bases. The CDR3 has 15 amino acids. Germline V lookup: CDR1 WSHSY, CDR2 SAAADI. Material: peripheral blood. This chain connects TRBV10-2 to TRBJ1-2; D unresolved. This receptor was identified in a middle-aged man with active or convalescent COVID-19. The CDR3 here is CASSESAQKIYGYTF. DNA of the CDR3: TGCGCCAGCAGTGAGTCAGCGCAGAAAATATATGGCTACACCTTC.